Each of the 13 T cell receptor beta chains below was sequenced from the same sample in a study of neurological immune-mediated disorders. MiXCR, applied by TCRdb to the 5' RACE reads, yields one record per CDR3 protein. The table lists over 25,000 distinct CDR3 sequences, 1.5% of them singletons. The sequenced material came from PBMCs. The receptors stem from a woman between 25 and 40 years old with multiple sclerosis.

This clonotype was detected many times. The chain recombines TRBV20-1 with TRBJ1-1; D possibly corresponds to TRBD1 (6 bases). The CDR3 runs 12 residues. Germline V gene sequence: CDR1 DFQATT, CDR2 SNEGSKA (reference sequence). Trimming took off 7 bases at V and 4 bases at J, with 13 bases between the two ends. CDR3 in amino acids: CSGPARGTEAFF. The CDR3 nucleotides read TGCAGTGGGCCTGCCAGGGGCACTGAAGCTTTCTTT.

This clonotype was picked up many times. The V gene is TRBV12-3 or TRBV12-4, the J gene TRBJ1-2; 7 nucleotides match TRBD1. The CDR3 covers 15 residues. With 5 bases clipped from V and 3 bases from J, the junction kept 9 bases outside the gene matches. The CDR3 coding sequence is TGTGCCAGCAGTGTCGACAGGGCGGTTTACTATGGCTACACCTTC. Its translation: CASSVDRAVYYGYTF.

This clonotype was detected many times. This chain connects TRBV6-1 to TRBJ1-5; D is unresolved. This CDR3 comprises 9 residues. Germline V gene lookup returns CDR1 MNHNS and CDR2 SASEGT. V was pared by 10 bases and J by 3 bases, with 1 base between. The CDR3 loop is CATNQPQHF. The CDR3, as DNA: TGTGCCACCAATCAGCCCCAGCATTTT.

This clonotype was observed many times. The gene calls are TRBV11-2 and TRBJ1-5; D gene uncertain. Germline CDR1 SGHAT, CDR2 FQNNGV. The CDR3 has 13 residues. V lost 1 base to trimming and J lost 11 bases, with 12 bases between them. DNA for the CDR3: TGTGCCAGCAGCTTAGGTCAAGGCGGGACCCAGCATTTT. It translates to CASSLGQGGTQHF.

This clonotype was seen ten or more times. This sequence joins TRBV4-3 and TRBJ2-7; D unresolved. Germline CDR1 and CDR2: LGHNA and YSLEER. The CDR3 is 16 residues long. Trimming removed 0 bases at V and 0 bases at J, with 12 bases between. CDR3 coding DNA: TGCGCCAGCAGCCAAGATTGTCTGCTAATCTCCTACGAGCAGTACTTC. Its protein is CASSQDCLLISYEQYF.

Many counts were recorded for this clonotype. The rearrangement links TRBV10-3 to TRBJ1-6; D gene unclear. Germline CDR1 ENHRY, CDR2 SYGVKD. Trimming took 4 bases from V and 5 from J, leaving 9 bases between them. This CDR3 region has 14 residues. The CDR3 DNA is TGTGCCATCAGTGTTCCCGGGAATAATTCACCCCTCCACTTT. Residues: CAISVPGNNSPLHF.

This clonotype was recorded many times. V is TRBV7-8 and J is TRBJ2-7; D may match TRBD1 or TRBD2 (5 bases each). The CDR3 covers 16 residues. Germline values: CDR1 SGHVS, CDR2 FQNEAQ. Trimming took off 5 bases at V and 4 bases at J, with 21 bases between the two ends. This CDR3 is CASSALVWQGGYEQYF. Here the CDR3 DNA reads TGTGCCAGCAGCGCCTTGGTTTGGCAGGGCGGGTACGAGCAGTACTTC.

This clonotype was counted many times. The CDR3 coding sequence is TGCAGTGCTAGAGTATCGACAGGGGGCTCCTCTGAGCAGTTCTTC. As protein: CSARVSTGGSSEQFF. The chain links TRBV20-1 to TRBJ2-1; 10 positions agree with TRBD1. The J segment lost 9 bases and the V segment lost 1 base, leaving 9 bases of the junction unmatched. CDR1 is DFQATT, CDR2 SNEGSKA, per germline (reference sequence). The CDR3 has 15 residues.

This clonotype was seen many times. The gene calls are TRBV7-9 and TRBJ1-1; D is unresolved. The ends were cut back, 3 bases at V and 6 bases at J, with 17 bases in the middle. In germline, CDR1 is SEHNR, CDR2 FQNEAQ (reference sequence). The CDR3 covers 15 residues. This chain's CDR3 is CASSFDGMGMAEAFF. CDR3 in DNA: TGTGCCAGCAGCTTCGATGGGATGGGGATGGCTGAAGCTTTCTTT.

This clonotype came up many times. The V and J genes are TRBV6-5 and TRBJ2-7; D ambiguous. The CDR3 totals 11 residues. Trimming stripped 0 bases from V and 7 bases from J, with 4 bases between. Germline CDR1 MNHEY, CDR2 SVGAGI. The CDR3 coding sequence is TGTGCCAGCAGTTACTCCAGTGAGCAGTACTTC. This gives the protein CASSYSSEQYF.

In its sample, this clonotype was seen a few times. V gene TRBV6-1 combines with J gene TRBJ2-5, with 8 nucleotides matching TRBD2. CDR1 MNHNS and CDR2 SASEGT come from the germline V gene. V lost 1 base, J lost 5 bases, and 3 bases stayed unmatched. The CDR3 extends over 14 amino acids. As DNA, the CDR3 is TGTGCCAGCAGTGAAGGGACTAGCAGCGAGACCCAGTACTTC. Translation gives CASSEGTSSETQYF.

This CDR3 reads CASRRQGSNEQYF. In DNA, the CDR3 is TGTGCCAGCAGAAGACAGGGATCTAACGAGCAGTACTTC. The V call is TRBV28, the J call TRBJ2-7; 7 bases are a match to TRBD1. CDR3 length equals 13 residues. Unmatched junction bases numbered 7, after V lost 6 bases and J lost 5 bases. Germline V gene data show CDR1 as MDHEN and CDR2 as SYDVKM.

This clonotype was counted once. V is TRBV10-3 and J is TRBJ2-2; 7 positions agree with TRBD1. Trimming removed 6 bases from V and 7 bases from J; junction bases left unmatched: 8. The germline CDR1 and CDR2 sequences are ENHRY and SYGVKD. This CDR3 region has 14 residues. The CDR3 loop is CAISRKGAVGELFF. The CDR3 nucleotides read TGTGCCATCAGCCGGAAGGGGGCGGTCGGGGAGCTGTTTTTT.